This TCR beta chain was identified during a study of identical twins. This clonotype was counted a few times. TCRdb reprocessed the 5' RACE reads via MiXCR and lists one record per CDR3 protein. The sample yields roughly 720,000 distinct CDR3 sequences, 18% seen once. Germline lookup yields CDR1 DFQATT and CDR2 SNEGSKA (reference sequence). The ends lost 2 bases at V and 4 bases at J; junction bases unmatched: 13. The CDR3 spans 17 residues. These sequences were also reported in another study, on T cells expressing NK-cell markers. That work states: The use of an anti-gamma-delta TCR antibody, which was added in several experiments, restricted sorting to T cells expressing alpha-beta TCR.

Sequencing was done on a sample of PBMCs. The TCR sequence derives from a woman younger than 35 in good health. The chain uses TRBV20-1 and TRBJ1-5; TRBD1 agrees at 8 bases. The DNA for the CDR3 is TGCAGTGCTAGACCGGCCAGGGGGCAGCGAGGAAATCAGCCCCAGCATTTT. It is translated as CSARPARGQRGNQPQHF.